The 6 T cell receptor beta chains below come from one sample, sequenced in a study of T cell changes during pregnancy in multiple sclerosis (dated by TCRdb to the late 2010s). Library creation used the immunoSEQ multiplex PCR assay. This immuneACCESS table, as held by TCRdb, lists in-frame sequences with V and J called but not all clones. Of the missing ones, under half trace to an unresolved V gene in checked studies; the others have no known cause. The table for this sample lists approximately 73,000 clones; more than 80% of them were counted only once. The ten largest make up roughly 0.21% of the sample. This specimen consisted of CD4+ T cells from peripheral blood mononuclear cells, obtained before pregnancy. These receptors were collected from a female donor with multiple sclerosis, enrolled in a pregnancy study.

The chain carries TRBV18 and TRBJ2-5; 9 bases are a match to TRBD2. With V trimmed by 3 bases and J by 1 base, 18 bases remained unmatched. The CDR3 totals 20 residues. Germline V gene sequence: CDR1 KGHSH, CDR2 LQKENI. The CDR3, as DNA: TGTGCCAGCTCACCGGGACTAGCATTTGGGTTGGGTTCCGCCCAAGAGACCCAGTACTTC. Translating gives CASSPGLAFGLGSAQETQYF.

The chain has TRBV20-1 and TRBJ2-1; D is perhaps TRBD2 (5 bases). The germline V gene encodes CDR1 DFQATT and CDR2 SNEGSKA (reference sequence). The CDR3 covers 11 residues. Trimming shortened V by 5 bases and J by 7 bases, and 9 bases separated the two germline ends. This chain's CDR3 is CSARGENEQFF. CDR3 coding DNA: TGCAGTGCTCGGGGAGAGAATGAGCAGTTCTTC.

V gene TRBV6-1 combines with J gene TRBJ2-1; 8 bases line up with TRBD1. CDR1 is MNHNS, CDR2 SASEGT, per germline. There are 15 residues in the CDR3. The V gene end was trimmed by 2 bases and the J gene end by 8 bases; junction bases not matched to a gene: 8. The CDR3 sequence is CASSERGQAFHEQFF. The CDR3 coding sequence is TGTGCCAGCAGTGAACGGGGACAGGCATTCCATGAGCAGTTCTTC.

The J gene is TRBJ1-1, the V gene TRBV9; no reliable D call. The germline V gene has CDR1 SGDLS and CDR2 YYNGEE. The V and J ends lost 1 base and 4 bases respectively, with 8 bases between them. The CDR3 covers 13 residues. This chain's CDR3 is CASSVRDSTEAFF. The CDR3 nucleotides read TGTGCCAGCAGCGTACGCGATTCCACTGAAGCTTTCTTT.

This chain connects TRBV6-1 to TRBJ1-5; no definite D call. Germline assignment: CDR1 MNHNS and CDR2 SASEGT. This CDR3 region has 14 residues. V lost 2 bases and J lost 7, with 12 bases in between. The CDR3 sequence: CASSETPTRQPQHF. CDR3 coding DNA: TGTGCCAGCAGTGAAACACCGACAAGGCAGCCCCAGCATTTT.

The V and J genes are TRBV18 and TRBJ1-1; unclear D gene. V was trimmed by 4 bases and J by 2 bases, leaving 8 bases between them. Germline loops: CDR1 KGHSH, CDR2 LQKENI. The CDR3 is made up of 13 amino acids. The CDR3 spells CASSRKPNTEAFF. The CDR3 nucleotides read TGTGCCAGCTCACGTAAGCCAAACACTGAAGCTTTCTTT.